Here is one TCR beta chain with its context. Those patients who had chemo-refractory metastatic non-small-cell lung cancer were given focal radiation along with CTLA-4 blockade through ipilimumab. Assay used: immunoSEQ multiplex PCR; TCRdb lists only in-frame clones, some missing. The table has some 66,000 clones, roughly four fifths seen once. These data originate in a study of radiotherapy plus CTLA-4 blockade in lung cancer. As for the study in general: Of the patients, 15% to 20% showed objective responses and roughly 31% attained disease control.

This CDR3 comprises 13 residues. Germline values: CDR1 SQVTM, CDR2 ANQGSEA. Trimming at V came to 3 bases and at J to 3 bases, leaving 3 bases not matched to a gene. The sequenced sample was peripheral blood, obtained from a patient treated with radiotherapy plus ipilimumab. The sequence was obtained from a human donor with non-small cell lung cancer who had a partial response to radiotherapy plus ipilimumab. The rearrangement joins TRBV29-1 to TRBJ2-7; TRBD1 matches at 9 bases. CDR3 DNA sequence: TGCAGCGTTGACCGGACAGGGGACTACGAGCAGTACTTC. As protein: CSVDRTGDYEQYF.